These T cell receptor beta chains were read from a single sample in a study of neurological immune-mediated disorders. Via MiXCR, TCRdb re-called the 5' RACE reads, giving one row per CDR3 protein. This sample carries around 30,000 distinct CDR3 sequences, roughly 3.7% of them seen once, and the ten largest clones take nearly 25%. What was sequenced was CD4+ T cells from blood. The receptors come from a woman aged 35 to 49 in good health. CDR3s include the opening cysteine and the closing phenylalanine or tryptophan. Each record gives: CDR3 DNA, CDR3 protein, D gene, J gene, V gene, CDR3 length, clone size. D genes are given only for firm matches. Sizes are listed as how often the clone was seen (once, few, many) or a class if it is expanded.

cdr3_nt: TGTGCTAGCAGCCCAGGACAGGCAGGGTCGGAGACCCAGTACTTC
cdr3_aa: CASSPGQAGSETQYF
d_call: TRBD1
j_call: TRBJ2-5
v_call: TRBV7-7
cdr3_length: 15
clone_size: many

cdr3_nt: TGCAGCCCAGGTTCGAAATTCAATGAGCAGTTCTTC
cdr3_aa: CSPGSKFNEQFF
d_call: NA
j_call: TRBJ2-1
v_call: TRBV20-1
cdr3_length: 12
clone_size: many

cdr3_nt: TGCAGTGCCTCTAGCGGGAGGAAGAACTACGAGCAGTACTTC
cdr3_aa: CSASSGRKNYEQYF
d_call: TRBD2
j_call: TRBJ2-7
v_call: TRBV20-1
cdr3_length: 14
clone_size: many

cdr3_nt: TGCAGTGCTAGCGGCCAGCCGGGCGCTGGGGCCAACGTCCTGACTTTC
cdr3_aa: CSASGQPGAGANVLTF
d_call: NA
j_call: TRBJ2-6
v_call: TRBV20-1
cdr3_length: 16
clone_size: many

cdr3_nt: TGTGCCAGCAGCCCAGCCAGGGCCGGGTCTGGGGCCAACGTCCTGACTTTC
cdr3_aa: CASSPARAGSGANVLTF
d_call: NA
j_call: TRBJ2-6
v_call: TRBV13
cdr3_length: 17
clone_size: many

cdr3_nt: TGTGCCAGCAGCCCGAGGACTAGCAGAGATACGCAGTATTTT
cdr3_aa: CASSPRTSRDTQYF
d_call: TRBD2
j_call: TRBJ2-3
v_call: TRBV3-1
cdr3_length: 14
clone_size: many

cdr3_nt: TGTGCCATCAGTTCTTCTTCGGGACTAGGACCCTACGAGCAGTACTTC
cdr3_aa: CAISSSSGLGPYEQYF
d_call: TRBD2
j_call: TRBJ2-7
v_call: TRBV10-3
cdr3_length: 16
clone_size: many

cdr3_nt: TGTGCCAGCAGTTATCAGATGTCCCGGGACTTTTCATACGAGCAGTACTTC
cdr3_aa: CASSYQMSRDFSYEQYF
d_call: NA
j_call: TRBJ2-7
v_call: TRBV6-2/TRBV6-3
cdr3_length: 17
clone_size: many

cdr3_nt: TGTGCCAGCAGCTTAGACAGGGGTCGAGCTTTCTTT
cdr3_aa: CASSLDRGRAFF
d_call: TRBD1
j_call: TRBJ1-1
v_call: TRBV7-2
cdr3_length: 12
clone_size: many

cdr3_nt: TGTGCCAGCAGCTCCTCTAGTGGGAGCACAGATACGCAGTATTTT
cdr3_aa: CASSSSSGSTDTQYF
d_call: NA
j_call: TRBJ2-3
v_call: TRBV7-2
cdr3_length: 15
clone_size: many

cdr3_nt: TGTGCCAGCAGGAAAACTAGCGGGAGGGCCATGGCGCAGTATTTT
cdr3_aa: CASRKTSGRAMAQYF
d_call: TRBD2
j_call: TRBJ2-3
v_call: TRBV27
cdr3_length: 15
clone_size: many